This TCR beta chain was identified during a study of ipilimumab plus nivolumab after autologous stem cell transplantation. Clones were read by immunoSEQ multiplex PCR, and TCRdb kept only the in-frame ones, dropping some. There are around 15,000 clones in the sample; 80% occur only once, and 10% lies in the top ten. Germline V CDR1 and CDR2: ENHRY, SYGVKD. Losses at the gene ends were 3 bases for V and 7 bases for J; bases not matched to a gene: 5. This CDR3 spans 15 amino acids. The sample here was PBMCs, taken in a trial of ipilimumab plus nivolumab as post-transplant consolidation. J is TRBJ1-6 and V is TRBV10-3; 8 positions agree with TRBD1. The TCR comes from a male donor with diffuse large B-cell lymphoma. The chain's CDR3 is CAISEPTGVNSPLHF. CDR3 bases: TGTGCCATCAGTGAACCGACAGGGGTGAATTCACCCCTCCACTTT.